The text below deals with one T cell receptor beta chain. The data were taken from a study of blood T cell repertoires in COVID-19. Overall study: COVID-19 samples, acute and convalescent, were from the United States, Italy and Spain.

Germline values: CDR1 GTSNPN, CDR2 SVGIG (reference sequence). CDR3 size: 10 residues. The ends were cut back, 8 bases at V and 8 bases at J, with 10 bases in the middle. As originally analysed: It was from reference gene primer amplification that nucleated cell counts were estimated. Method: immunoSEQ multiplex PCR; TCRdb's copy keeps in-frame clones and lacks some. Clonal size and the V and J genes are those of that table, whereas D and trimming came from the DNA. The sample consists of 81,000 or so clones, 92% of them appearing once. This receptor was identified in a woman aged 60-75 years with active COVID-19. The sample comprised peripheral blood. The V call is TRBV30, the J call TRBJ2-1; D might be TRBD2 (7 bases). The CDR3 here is CAGGGDEQFF. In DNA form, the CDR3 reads TGTGCCGGAGGGGGGGATGAGCAGTTCTTC.